This TCR beta chain was captured in a study of PD-L1 blockade in urothelial cancer. Study-wide background: Within tumor samples, the median T cell count was 1,400 or so cells. Findings and limits, study-wide: Each patient gave one FFPE tumor sample, not collected immediately pre-treatment.

Metastatic or locally advanced urothelial carcinoma was present in the patients. To note about this clone: Antigen unknown.

TCRdb's table, derived via immunoSEQ multiplex PCR, lists solely in-frame clones and lacks some. The sample has 35,000 to 40,000 clones; around 33% are singletons. This material consisted of tumor tissue, taken before atezolizumab (anti-PD-L1) treatment. The sequence was collected from a man between 60 and 75 years old with urothelial cancer.

The CDR3 protein is CASSIYREGNQPQHF. Written as DNA, the CDR3 is TGTGCCAGCTCAATTTACAGGGAGGGAAATCAGCCCCAGCATTTT. The chain recombines TRBV18 with TRBJ1-5, with a tentative D call TRBD1 (6 bases). Trimming left V 5 bases short and J 4 bases short, with 15 bases between. The V gene's germline CDR1 is KGHSH and CDR2 LQKENI. CDR3 length: 15 amino acids. Supplemented by reference TRBV18 and TRBJ1-5, the full variable domain reads NAGVMQNPRHLVRRRGQEARLRCSPMKGHSHVYWYRQLPEEGLKFMVYLQKENIIDESGMPKERFSAEFPKEGPSILRIQQVVRGDSAAYFCASSIYREGNQPQHFGDGTRLSIL.